The clone carrying this T cell receptor (beta chain) was picked up many times. What it recognizes is unknown. Full-length variable regions came from constant-region reverse primers plus semi-nested Nested Universal Primer A PCR. In TCRdb, the 5' RACE reads were re-called with MiXCR into one record per CDR3 protein. The sample gives approximately 40,000 distinct CDR3 sequences, 30% of which show up once; just over 4% is in the top ten. Overall study results and limits: Tumor Treg TCRs overlapped most with tumor naive CD4+ cells. Tumor memory CD4+ T cell TCR gene usage was found to cluster with blood and lymph node memory CD4+ cells and with lymph node naive CD4+ cells.

Germline CDR1 SGHTA, CDR2 FQGNSA. The ends were cut back, 8 bases at V and 0 bases at J, with 29 bases in the middle. The CDR3 totals 20 residues. Memory CD4+ T cells were sorted as CD4+CD45RO+CD25- cells. This sequence was found in a female donor with breast cancer. The specimen sequenced was tumor-infiltrating memory CD4+ T cells sorted from the breast tumor. Regarding subset: memory CD4+ T cells, CD4+CD45RO+CD25-. The chain combines TRBV7-2 with TRBJ2-4, with D maybe TRBD2 (7 bases). The CDR3 DNA is TGTGCCAGCCTCCCCGGCGGGAGACAGGCGAATCCTTTAGCCAAAAACATTCAGTACTTC. Amino acids: CASLPGGRQANPLAKNIQYF. Variable domain in full (rest from reference TRBV7-2 and TRBJ2-4): GAGVSQSPSNKVTEKGKDVELRCDPISGHTALYWYRQSLGQGLEFLIYFQGNSAPDKSGLPSDRFSAERTGGSVSTLTIQRTQQEDSAVYLCASLPGGRQANPLAKNIQYFGAGTRLSVL.